This T cell receptor beta chain was sequenced in a study of T cells in Graves' hyperthyroidism and ophthalmopathy. Study-wide results and caveats: The blood repertoire included most of the expanded thyroid clonotypes above 0.001. The model made its ophthalmopathy prediction, and onset followed a median roughly six months later.

RNA transcripts were the template for amplifying TCR beta CDR3 regions. First-round RT-PCR targeting the TCR CDR3 was performed with the HTBI primer set. A single record per CDR3 protein comes from TCRdb applying MiXCR to the multiplex PCR reads. The table records about 500,000 distinct CDR3 sequences, around 43% of them present only once. Criteria for exclusion of patients were uncontrolled infection, other autoimmune disease, pregnancy or lactation. Clinical symptoms, serum thyroxine, TRAb, thyroid ultrasound and orbital computed tomography informed diagnoses. Trimming removed 1 base from V and 2 bases from J, with 11 bases in between. The germline CDR1 and CDR2 sequences are DFQATT and SNEGSKA (reference sequence). CDR3 length equals 15 residues. Notes on this clonotype: What it binds is not known.

This receptor was obtained from an adult woman with Graves' disease, either hyperthyroidism or ophthalmopathy (not recorded which). The sample consisted of peripheral blood or thyroid tissue (not recorded which). This chain links TRBV20-1 with TRBJ2-2; D perhaps matches TRBD2 (5 bases). CDR3 protein: CSARVLAGNTGELFF. In DNA form, the CDR3 reads TGCAGTGCTAGAGTGCTAGCTGGAAACACCGGGGAGCTGTTTTTT.